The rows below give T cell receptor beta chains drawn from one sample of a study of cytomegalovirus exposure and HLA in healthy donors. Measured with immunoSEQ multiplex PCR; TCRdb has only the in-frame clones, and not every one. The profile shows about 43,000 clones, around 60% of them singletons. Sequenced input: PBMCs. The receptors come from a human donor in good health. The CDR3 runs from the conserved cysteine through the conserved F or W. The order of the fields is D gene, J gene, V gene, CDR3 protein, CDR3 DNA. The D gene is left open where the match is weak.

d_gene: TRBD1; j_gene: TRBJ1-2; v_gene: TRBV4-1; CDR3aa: CASSLSAGGNTPNYGYTF; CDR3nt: TGCGCCAGCAGCCTCTCGGCAGGGGGCAATACCCCTAACTATGGCTACACCTTC
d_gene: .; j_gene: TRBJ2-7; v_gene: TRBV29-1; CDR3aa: CSARYGEFNYEQYF; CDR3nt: TGCAGCGCCCGTTATGGGGAGTTTAACTACGAGCAGTACTTC
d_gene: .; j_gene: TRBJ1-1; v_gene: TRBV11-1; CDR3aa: CASSLRGRGKTEAFF; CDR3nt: TGTGCCAGCAGTTTGAGGGGCAGGGGCAAAACTGAAGCTTTCTTT
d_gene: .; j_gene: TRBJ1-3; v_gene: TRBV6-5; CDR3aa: CASTNRDTIYF; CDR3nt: TGTGCCAGCACCAACAGGGACACCATATATTTT
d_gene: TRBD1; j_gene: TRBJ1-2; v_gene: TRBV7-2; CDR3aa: CASRMTGGVLTGYTF; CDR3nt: TGTGCCAGCAGGATGACAGGGGGCGTTCTCACTGGCTACACCTTC
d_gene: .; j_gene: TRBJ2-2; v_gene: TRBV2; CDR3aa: CASRVDNSNTGELFF; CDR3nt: TGTGCCAGCAGGGTGGACAATTCGAACACCGGGGAGCTGTTTTTT
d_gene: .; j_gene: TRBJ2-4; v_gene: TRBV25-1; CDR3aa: CASSNAKTGRADIQYF; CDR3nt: TGTGCCAGCAGCAACGCCAAAACGGGCAGGGCGGACATTCAGTACTTC
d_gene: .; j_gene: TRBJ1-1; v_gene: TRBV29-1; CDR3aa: CSAGPRGAGTEAFF; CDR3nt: TGCAGCGCCGGGCCCCGGGGGGCGGGGACTGAAGCTTTCTTT
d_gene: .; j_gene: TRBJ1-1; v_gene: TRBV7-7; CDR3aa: CASSLEAGTRAFF; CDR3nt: TGTGCTAGCAGCCTAGAGGCGGGCACAAGGGCTTTCTTT
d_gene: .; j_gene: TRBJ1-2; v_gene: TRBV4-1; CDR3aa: CASSQGTGGALSFGYTF; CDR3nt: TGCGCCAGCAGCCAAGGCACAGGTGGGGCCCTATCTTTCGGCTACACCTTC